The 14 T cell receptor beta chains reported below all come from one sample, sequenced in a study of T-cell reconstitution after alpha-beta-depleted transplantation in children. TCRbeta library construction was performed incorporating unique molecular identifiers. TCRdb analysed the PCR reads with MiXCR anew, one entry per CDR3 protein. The sample gives around 370,000 distinct CDR3 sequences, over 9% of which show up once; 2.4% is in the top ten. This sample comprised PBMCs from the stem cell graft donor, obtained from the stem cell graft. The receptor set was obtained from a human donor who donated a stem cell graft to a child with acute lymphoblastic leukemia.

This clonotype was picked up a small number of times. V is TRBV28 and J is TRBJ1-2, with 7 nucleotides matching TRBD1. Germline V gene data show CDR1 as MDHEN and CDR2 as SYDVKM. Trimming cost V 3 bases and J 9 bases; bases outside gene matches: 7. The CDR3 is made up of 13 amino acids. The CDR3 DNA sequence: TGTGCCAGCAGTTTGGAGGGGGCGGGGAGCTACACCTTC. This encodes CASSLEGAGSYTF.

This sequence joins TRBV5-1 and TRBJ1-2; no clear D. Germline-derived CDR1 and CDR2 are SGHRS and YFSETQ. The V and J ends lost 0 bases and 5 bases respectively, with 8 bases between them. The CDR3 totals 13 residues. This CDR3 is CASSLDGIYGYTF. The CDR3 nucleotides are TGCGCCAGCAGCTTGGACGGGATATATGGCTACACCTTC.

At least ten counts were recorded for this clonotype. This chain connects TRBV20-1 to TRBJ2-5, with D uncertain. Germline CDR1 is DFQATT and CDR2 is SNEGSKA (reference sequence). This CDR3 has 11 residues. The V end was cut by 6 bases, the J end by 5 bases, with 10 bases between. The CDR3 DNA follows: TGCAGTGCGAGTCTTGTCGAGACCCAGTACTTC. This translates into CSASLVETQYF.

About this clonotype: Just one base apart from a much larger clone, this may be a read error. This chain links TRBV3-1 with TRBJ2-7; the D is unclear. V was shortened by 2 bases and J by 2 bases, with 4 bases between the two germline ends. The CDR3 consists of 12 residues. Germline lookup yields CDR1 LGHDT and CDR2 YNNKEL (reference sequence). This CDR3 reads CASSQLPYEQYF. In nucleotides, the CDR3 is TGTGCCAGCAGCCAATTACCCTACGAGCAGTACTTC.

This clonotype was found a few times. The chain joins TRBV20-1 to TRBJ2-5, with unresolved D. The CDR3 totals 12 residues. The germline V gene encodes CDR1 DFQATT and CDR2 SNEGSKA (reference sequence). CDR3 sequence reads: CSWGTEKETQYF. The CDR3 nucleotides read TGCAGCTGGGGAACAGAAAAAGAGACCCAGTACTTC.

This clonotype came up a few times. This chain connects TRBV5-1 to TRBJ2-2; 9 nucleotides align to TRBD2. This CDR3 spans 17 amino acids. CDR1 and CDR2 (germline): SGHRS, YFSETQ. J gave up 4 bases and V 3 bases, and 10 bases lay outside the gene matches. CDR3 coding DNA: TGCGCCAGCAGCTCGTCAGTAGCGGGAGCGAGCACCGGGGAGCTGTTTTTT. Its translation: CASSSSVAGASTGELFF.

This clonotype was picked up a small number of times. The chain uses TRBV15 and TRBJ2-1; 11 bases fit TRBD1. J gave up 1 base and V 5 bases, and 22 bases lay outside the gene matches. This CDR3 is 22 amino acids long. Germline V lookup: CDR1 LNHNV, CDR2 YYDKDF (reference sequence). CDR3 sequence reads: CATSEEGQGAPRAGVSYNEQFF. The CDR3 DNA reads as TGTGCCACCAGCGAGGAAGGACAGGGGGCACCACGGGCGGGAGTATCCTACAATGAGCAGTTCTTC.

In its sample, this clonotype was seen many times. The chain has TRBV20-1 and TRBJ2-3; 13 bases are shared with TRBD2. V shed 6 bases, J shed 2 bases, and the junction held 5 bases outside the gene matches. Germline V gene sequence: CDR1 DFQATT, CDR2 SNEGSKA (reference sequence). This CDR3 has 15 amino acids. CDR3 sequence: CSARLAGGPTDTQYF. Written as DNA, the CDR3 is TGCAGTGCCAGACTAGCGGGAGGCCCCACAGATACGCAGTATTTT.

This sequence joins TRBV27 and TRBJ2-7; D is undetermined. V was trimmed by 2 bases and J by 3 bases, leaving 8 bases between them. CDR3 length: 13 residues. In germline, CDR1 is MNHEY, CDR2 SMNVEV (reference sequence). CDR3 coding DNA: TGTGCCAGCAGTTTAGCATCCCACTACGAGCAGTACTTC. It codes for CASSLASHYEQYF.

This clonotype was seen a few times. This CDR3 reads CASSEYWEPNTEAFF. CDR3 nucleotides: TGTGCCAGCAGTGAATATTGGGAACCGAACACTGAAGCTTTCTTT. The V call is TRBV6-1, the J call TRBJ1-1; D ambiguous. V lost 2 bases to trimming and J lost 1 base, with 11 bases between them. From germline, CDR1 is MNHNS and CDR2 SASEGT. This CDR3 comprises 15 residues.

This clonotype has just a few counts. The chain combines TRBV7-2 with TRBJ1-3; D remains ambiguous. The V gene's germline CDR1 is SGHTA and CDR2 FQGNSA. The length of the CDR3 is 17 residues. Trimming removed 3 bases from V and 0 bases from J, with 15 bases in between. The CDR3 reads CASSFRAGTNSGNTIYF. The CDR3 DNA reads TGTGCCAGCAGCTTTCGTGCAGGCACAAACTCTGGAAACACCATATATTTT. Based on the CDR3 plus reference TRBV7-2 and TRBJ1-3, the full variable domain is GAGVSQSPSNKVTEKGKDVELRCDPISGHTALYWYRQSLGQGLEFLIYFQGNSAPDKSGLPSDRFSAERTGGSVSTLTIQRTQQEDSAVYLCASSFRAGTNSGNTIYFGEGSWLTVV.

The chain uses TRBV7-9 and TRBJ1-6; D is unresolved. The CDR3 totals 13 residues. The ends were cut back, 4 bases at V and 7 bases at J, with 8 bases in the middle. The germline V gene encodes CDR1 SEHNR and CDR2 FQNEAQ (reference sequence). This CDR3 is CASSSQLNSPLHF. The CDR3 bases are TGTGCCAGCAGCTCACAGCTGAATTCACCCCTCCACTTT.

In this sample, this clonotype turned up a few times. V gene TRBV20-1 combines with J gene TRBJ1-1; TRBD1 matches 8 bases. The CDR3 is 14 amino acids. CDR1 DFQATT and CDR2 SNEGSKA come from the germline V gene (reference sequence). V was clipped by 3 bases and J by 1 base; unmatched bases: 4. The CDR3 region has the DNA TGCAGTGCTAGTGCAACAGGGGGGAACACTGAAGCTTTCTTT. Translation: CSASATGGNTEAFF.

This clonotype was observed a handful of times. The chain combines TRBV6-5 with TRBJ1-5; TRBD1 agrees at 10 bases. The CDR3 extends over 15 amino acids. Trimming took 2 bases from V and 6 from J; bases not matched to a gene: 4. Germline V gene sequence: CDR1 MNHEY, CDR2 SVGAGI. CDR3 sequence: CASSYHRTGGQPQHF. Written as DNA, the CDR3 is TGTGCCAGCAGTTACCATAGGACAGGGGGTCAGCCCCAGCATTTT.